The 28 T cell receptor beta chains below all came from one sample that was sequenced in a study of OX40 agonist ivuxolimab in advanced cancers. Sequencing used immunoSEQ multiplex PCR; TCRdb keeps in-frame clones, though not all of them. The table has around 25,000 clones, 75% to 85% seen once. Source: CD4+ or CD8+ T cells sorted from blood, taken in a trial of the OX40 agonist ivuxolimab. The receptors shown here come from an adult with an advanced solid tumor such as melanoma, head and neck, liver or kidney cancer.

The V gene is TRBV27, the J gene TRBJ2-1, with 12 bases identical to TRBD2. V shed 6 bases, J shed 3 bases, and the junction held 3 bases outside the gene matches. The germline gives CDR1 MNHEY, CDR2 SMNVEV (reference sequence). This CDR3 spans 15 amino acids. This chain's CDR3 is CASRTLAGGYNEQFF. In nucleotides, the CDR3 is TGTGCCAGCAGAACACTAGCGGGAGGCTACAATGAGCAGTTCTTC.

This clone was seen only a few times. The rearrangement uses TRBV27 and TRBJ2-3; possibly TRBD1 for D (5 bases). The CDR3 loop spans 15 amino acids. The V gene lost 5 bases and the J gene lost 0 bases, with 12 bases spanning the gap. Germline-derived CDR1 and CDR2 are MNHEY and SMNVEV (reference sequence). CDR3 coding DNA: TGTGCCAGCAGTCCTACCGACAGAAGCACAGATACGCAGTATTTT. Translation: CASSPTDRSTDTQYF.

The chain uses TRBV28 and TRBJ1-6, with TRBD1 identical over 7 bases. V lost 3 bases, J lost 11 bases, and 7 bases stayed unmatched. The CDR3 consists of 14 residues. Germline V lookup: CDR1 MDHEN, CDR2 SYDVKM. The CDR3 loop is CASSFSRGETPLHF. For the CDR3, the DNA is TGTGCCAGCAGTTTCTCCAGGGGGGAAACACCCCTCCACTTT.

The chain uses TRBV9 and TRBJ2-2; D is ambiguous. V lost 5 bases and J 8 bases, leaving 10 bases between the germline ends. The CDR3 is made up of 12 amino acids. CDR1 is SGDLS and CDR2 is YYNGEE in the germline V gene. This CDR3 reads CASRAFGGELFF. The CDR3 DNA reads TGTGCCAGCAGAGCCTTCGGAGGGGAGCTGTTTTTT.

The chain uses TRBV6-1 and TRBJ2-7; D might be TRBD2 (6 bases). This CDR3 is 15 amino acids long. Per germline, CDR1 MNHNS and CDR2 SASEGT. The V end was cut by 5 bases, the J end by 0 bases, with 14 bases between. The CDR3 nucleotides read TGTGCCAGCAGTCCGTCGGCGGGAACCTCCTACGAGCAGTACTTC. Amino acid sequence: CASSPSAGTSYEQYF.

The genes are TRBV14 and TRBJ2-3, with D possibly TRBD1 on 5 matching bases. Germline V gives CDR1 SGHDN, CDR2 FVKESK. CDR3 length: 16 amino acids. Trimming took off 1 base at V and 0 bases at J, with 11 bases between the two ends. The CDR3 DNA follows: TGTGCCAGCAGCCAAGGTTGGGGCGGTAGCACAGATACGCAGTATTTT. This sequence encodes CASSQGWGGSTDTQYF.

This clone appeared a single time. The rearrangement links TRBV5-4 to TRBJ1-1; possibly TRBD1 for D (5 bases). Germline-derived CDR1 and CDR2 are SGHNT and YYREEE (reference sequence). The germline V and J ends were trimmed by 0 bases and 5 bases, with 11 bases remaining between them. The CDR3 loop spans 14 amino acids. The CDR3 protein is CASSLVAGITEAFF. CDR3 sequence (DNA): TGTGCCAGCAGCTTGGTAGCAGGGATAACTGAAGCTTTCTTT.

This clone was counted a single time. The chain is built from TRBV5-4 and TRBJ2-7; D uncertain. Germline V gives CDR1 SGHNT, CDR2 YYREEE (reference sequence). This CDR3 contains 12 residues. V dropped 4 bases and J dropped 5 bases, with 10 bases sitting between them. As DNA, the CDR3 is TGTGCCAGCAGCCGGGTGTCCCACGAGCAGTACTTC. It codes for CASSRVSHEQYF.

The rearrangement joins TRBV6-4 to TRBJ2-3, with 7 bases fitting TRBD1. The CDR3 extends over 14 amino acids. The germline CDR1 and CDR2 sequences are MRHNA and SNTAGT. V shed 4 bases, J shed 3 bases, and the junction held 4 bases outside the gene matches. The CDR3: CASSGGQATDTQYF. As DNA, the CDR3 is TGTGCCAGCAGTGGCGGACAGGCTACAGATACGCAGTATTTT.

This rearrangement joins TRBV11-2 to TRBJ2-1; TRBD2 matches at 9 bases. This CDR3 is built from 15 residues. Germline loops: CDR1 SGHAT, CDR2 FQNNGV. V gave up 2 bases and J gave up 9 bases; unmatched junction bases: 8. CDR3 region: CASSLLFSGSAEQFF. CDR3 nucleotide sequence: TGTGCCAGCAGCTTATTGTTTAGCGGGAGTGCTGAGCAGTTCTTC.

This chain connects TRBV5-6 to TRBJ2-5, with D possibly TRBD2 on 7 matching bases. Trimming removed 3 bases from V and 1 base from J, with 22 bases in between. Per germline, CDR1 SGHDT and CDR2 YYEEEE. The CDR3 extends over 18 amino acids. The DNA of the CDR3 is TGTGCCAGCAGCTCTACCGGAAACAGGGAGGGGTCCCAAGAGACCCAGTACTTC. It is translated as CASSSTGNREGSQETQYF.

The chain combines TRBV27 with TRBJ2-7; 7 bases are shared with TRBD2. This CDR3 is 14 amino acids long. Germline V CDR1 and CDR2: MNHEY, SMNVEV (reference sequence). V lost 4 bases and J lost 2; bases outside the gene matches: 5. In DNA, the CDR3 is TGTGCCAGCAGTTCCACTAGCGCCGCCTACGAGCAGTACTTC. Protein sequence: CASSSTSAAYEQYF.

The chain carries TRBV11-2 and TRBJ2-7, with D maybe TRBD2 (5 bases). The CDR3 contains 15 residues. Per germline, CDR1 SGHAT and CDR2 FQNNGV. V shed 1 base and J shed 3 bases, with 13 bases lying between them. CDR3 bases: TGTGCCAGCAGCTTAGCGGTGGGAGCTATCTACGAGCAGTACTTC. This translates into CASSLAVGAIYEQYF.

The rearrangement uses TRBV15 and TRBJ2-7; possible D gene TRBD1, 6 bases. There are 15 residues in the CDR3. CDR1 LNHNV and CDR2 YYDKDF come from the germline V gene (reference sequence). The V and J ends lost 0 bases and 2 bases respectively, with 11 bases between them. The DNA of the CDR3 is TGTGCCACCAGCAGAGATGGTGGACAGCCCTACGAGCAGTACTTC. Translating it yields CATSRDGGQPYEQYF.

The chain combines TRBV7-6 with TRBJ2-3; the D is unclear. The germline V and J ends were trimmed by 2 bases and 0 bases, with 15 bases remaining between them. The CDR3 contains 17 residues. Germline V gene lookup returns CDR1 SGHVS and CDR2 FNYEAQ. This CDR3 reads CASSLLPRLESTDTQYF. The DNA of the CDR3 is TGTGCCAGCAGCTTACTGCCGCGACTGGAGAGCACAGATACGCAGTATTTT.

CDR3 amino acids: CASRTSTSGANTGELFF. The CDR3 DNA follows: TGTGCCAGCAGGACGTCGACTAGCGGGGCGAACACCGGGGAGCTGTTTTTT. J is TRBJ2-2 and V is TRBV7-9; 11 bases are shared with TRBD2. The CDR3 spans 17 residues. Germline-derived CDR1 and CDR2 are SEHNR and FQNEAQ (reference sequence). The V segment lost 6 bases and the J segment 0 bases; nucleotides outside the gene matches: 6. Complete variable domain (other parts from reference TRBV7-9 and TRBJ2-2): DTGVSQNPRHKITKRGQNVTFRCDPISEHNRLYWYRQTLGQGPEFLTYFQNEAQLEKSRLLSDRFSAERPKGSFSTLEIQRTEQGDSAMYLCASRTSTSGANTGELFFGEGSRLTVL.

The gene calls are TRBV19 and TRBJ2-1, with D perhaps matching TRBD1 or TRBD2 (6 bases each). Trimming removed 3 bases at V and 6 bases at J, with 18 bases between. The germline CDR1 and CDR2 sequences are LNHDA and SQIVND (reference sequence). The CDR3 has 16 residues. CDR3 coding DNA: TGTGCCAGTAGTATTGGGGGCGGGACCGTGTTCAATGAGCAGTTCTTC. Its protein is CASSIGGGTVFNEQFF.

The rearrangement uses TRBV4-1 and TRBJ2-7; 7 nucleotides match TRBD1. Germline V gene lookup returns CDR1 MGHRA and CDR2 YSYEKL. This CDR3 has 13 amino acids. The V gene end was trimmed by 2 bases and the J gene end by 4 bases; junction bases not matched to a gene: 2. CDR3 nucleotide sequence: TGCGCCAGCAGCCAACCCAGGGGGTACGAGCAGTACTTC. Encoded protein: CASSQPRGYEQYF.

The chain recombines TRBV7-9 with TRBJ2-2, with D possibly being TRBD1 (6 bases). V lost 1 base to trimming and J lost 4 bases, with 13 bases between them. This CDR3 comprises 16 residues. CDR1 is SEHNR and CDR2 is FQNEAQ in the germline V gene (reference sequence). As DNA, the CDR3 is TGTGCCAGCAGCTTAGTTTCAGGGGTTGTCACCGGGGAGCTGTTTTTT. It translates to CASSLVSGVVTGELFF.

V is TRBV7-2 and J is TRBJ1-1, with a tentative D call TRBD1 (6 bases). Germline assignment: CDR1 SGHTA and CDR2 FQGNSA. CDR3 size: 12 residues. CDR3 nucleotide sequence: TGTGCGTCGAGACAGGAGAACACTGAAGCTTTCTTT. This gives the protein CASRQENTEAFF.

V usage is TRBV6-5 and J usage is TRBJ1-1; 9 nucleotides agree with TRBD1. The CDR3 contains 15 residues. Trimming removed 4 bases from V and 4 bases from J; junction bases left unmatched: 7. The germline V gene encodes CDR1 MNHEY and CDR2 SVGAGI. This CDR3 is CASSSTGGRGTEAFF. CDR3 coding DNA: TGTGCCAGCAGTTCTACAGGGGGCAGGGGCACTGAAGCTTTCTTT.

V gene TRBV28 combines with J gene TRBJ2-3; D remains ambiguous. Looked up from germline, CDR1 is MDHEN and CDR2 is SYDVKM. The CDR3 contains 13 residues. V was clipped by 5 bases and J by 0 bases, with 6 bases between them. The CDR3 sequence is CASSPGSTDTQYF. CDR3 sequence (DNA): TGTGCCAGCAGTCCAGGTAGCACAGATACGCAGTATTTT. The full variable domain, its missing parts supplied by reference TRBV28 and TRBJ2-3, is DVKVTQSSRYLVKRTGEKVFLECVQDMDHENMFWYRQDPGLGLRLIYFSYDVKMKEKGDIPEGYSVSREKKERFSLILESASTNQTSMYLCASSPGSTDTQYFGPGTRLTVL.

The rearrangement joins TRBV2 to TRBJ2-6; a possible D gene is TRBD1 (6 bases). Looked up from germline, CDR1 is SNHLY and CDR2 is FYNNEI. The V and J ends lost 1 base and 0 bases respectively, with 16 bases between them. This CDR3 is built from 19 residues. CDR3 sequence (DNA): TGTGCCAGCAGTGAAGTCAGGCAGGGGCTCCACTCTGGGGCCAACGTCCTGACTTTC. Translation gives CASSEVRQGLHSGANVLTF.

The chain employs TRBV30 and TRBJ2-1, with 7 bases that match TRBD2. The CDR3 has 14 residues. With 4 bases clipped from V and 4 bases from J, the junction kept 7 bases outside the gene matches. Germline V CDR1 and CDR2: GTSNPN, SVGIG (reference sequence). CDR3 region: CAWTVGGSYNEQFF. In DNA form, the CDR3 reads TGTGCCTGGACGGTGGGCGGGAGTTACAATGAGCAGTTCTTC.

CDR3 sequence reads: CASSHSGDYEQYF. Here the CDR3 DNA reads TGCGCCAGCAGCCACTCTGGGGACTACGAGCAGTACTTC. This sequence joins TRBV4-1 and TRBJ2-5; D is undetermined. The DNA end is a closer match to TRBJ2-7, so the J assignment may be wrong. The CDR3 is 13 amino acids. CDR1 MGHRA and CDR2 YSYEKL come from the germline V gene.

The rearrangement joins TRBV4-2 to TRBJ1-2, with 7 bases identical to TRBD1. Germline V lookup: CDR1 LGHNA, CDR2 YNFKEQ. Unmatched junction bases numbered 6, after V lost 4 bases and J lost 4 bases. This CDR3 spans 14 amino acids. The CDR3 sequence is CASSPPDRAYGYTF. The CDR3 bases are TGTGCCAGCAGCCCTCCAGACAGGGCCTATGGCTACACCTTC.

The chain carries TRBV11-2 and TRBJ2-7; 10 positions match TRBD2. With 5 bases clipped from V and 0 bases from J, the junction kept 7 bases outside the gene matches. Germline CDR1 is SGHAT and CDR2 is FQNNGV. The CDR3 covers 16 residues. CDR3 in amino acids: CASSPPGLADSYEQYF. DNA of the CDR3: TGTGCCAGCAGCCCTCCAGGACTAGCGGACTCCTACGAGCAGTACTTC.

Regarding this clone: Other nucleotide sequences from this sample produce the same CDR3. The J gene is TRBJ1-2, the V gene TRBV19, with D possibly being TRBD1 (5 bases). Germline CDR1 LNHDA, CDR2 SQIVND (reference sequence). Between the trimmed V and J ends, which lost 2 bases and 4 bases, there was a span of 14 bases. The CDR3 extends over 15 amino acids. For the CDR3, the DNA is TGTGCCAGTAGTATATTTCGGGACCGGACCTATGGCTACACCTTC. The encoded protein is CASSIFRDRTYGYTF.